Shown below are 10 T cell receptor beta chains from a single sample sequenced in a study of cytomegalovirus exposure and HLA in healthy donors. PCR was performed using 60 Vbeta and 13 Jbeta primers. Assay used: immunoSEQ multiplex PCR; TCRdb lists only in-frame clones, some missing. The ten top clones account for roughly 0.94%, within a sample of 100,000 to 150,000 clones. Material for sequencing was PBMCs. These receptors originate from a man aged 18 to 29 in good health and CMV-seronegative.

The chain carries TRBV21-1 and TRBJ2-1; TRBD2, the table's D call, was not compared with the DNA. TRBV21-1 is flagged as a pseudogene. This CDR3 spans 12 amino acids. CDR3: CASSNEAPEQFF. The CDR3 DNA reads TGTGCCAGCAGCAATGAGGCACCGGAGCAGTTCTTC.

The chain couples TRBV19 to TRBJ2-1; D remains ambiguous. Germline V gene sequence: CDR1 LNHDA, CDR2 SQIVND (reference sequence). V was trimmed by 7 bases and J by 7 bases, leaving 8 bases between them. The CDR3 contains 11 residues. CDR3 DNA: TGTGCCAGTAATAAGCGAAATGAGCAGTTCTTC. As protein: CASNKRNEQFF.

CDR3 sequence (DNA): TGTGCCTGGCGACCGGGACAGGGGGGTTATAGCAATCAGCCCCAGCATTTT. It yields the protein CAWRPGQGGYSNQPQHF. This chain links TRBV30 with TRBJ1-5; 11 nucleotides line up with TRBD1. Looked up from germline, CDR1 is GTSNPN and CDR2 is SVGIG (reference sequence). J gave up 0 bases and V 5 bases, and 9 bases lay outside the gene matches. The CDR3 has 17 residues.

The V gene is TRBV20-1, the J gene TRBJ1-2; D might be TRBD1 (6 bases). Germline CDR1 and CDR2: DFQATT and SNEGSKA (reference sequence). The CDR3 loop spans 11 amino acids. V shed 5 bases and J shed 7 bases, with 11 bases lying between them. Here the CDR3 DNA reads TGCAGTGCTCAACAGGGACCTGGCTACACCTTC. It yields the protein CSAQQGPGYTF.

J is TRBJ1-2 and V is TRBV6-5; D is possibly TRBD1 (5 bases). Trimming stripped 6 bases from V and 10 bases from J, with 24 bases between. Looked up from germline, CDR1 is MNHEY and CDR2 is SVGAGI. The CDR3 loop spans 15 amino acids. Here the CDR3 reads CASRARALGVSDYTF. The CDR3 DNA is TGTGCCAGCAGAGCCCGAGCTTTAGGGGTGTCGGACTACACCTTC.

The chain employs TRBV4-1 and TRBJ1-4; D call uncertain. V lost 2 bases to trimming and J lost 6 bases, with 4 bases between them. The CDR3 has 12 amino acids. Per germline, CDR1 MGHRA and CDR2 YSYEKL. In DNA, the CDR3 is TGCGCCAGCAGCCAACCTTATGAAAAACTGTTTTTT. Translated, it gives CASSQPYEKLFF.

The chain carries TRBV29-1 and TRBJ2-2, with 11 bases that match TRBD1. The CDR3 consists of 16 residues. With 4 bases clipped from V and 3 bases from J, the junction kept 7 bases outside the gene matches. The V gene's germline CDR1 is SQVTM and CDR2 ANQGSEA. Here the CDR3 DNA reads TGCAGCGTTGCCGGACAGGGGGCCAGGTACACCGGGGAGCTGTTTTTT. Protein: CSVAGQGARYTGELFF.

The CDR3 nucleotides are TGTGCCAGCAGTCAGTACAGCGCGGGGGAGCAGTACTTC. Protein: CASSQYSAGEQYF. The chain is built from TRBV9 and TRBJ2-7; D perhaps matches TRBD2 (6 bases). V was shortened by 5 bases and J by 7 bases, with 16 bases between the two germline ends. CDR1 SGDLS and CDR2 YYNGEE come from the germline V gene. This CDR3 contains 13 residues.

This chain joins TRBV11-3 and TRBJ2-7, with a weak D call TRBD2 (6 bases). The V gene's germline CDR1 is SGHNT and CDR2 YENEEA. V was cut by 5 bases and J by 2 bases, with 19 bases left in between. CDR3 length: 16 amino acids. CDR3 coding DNA: TGTGCCAGCAGCGCCCCTGGTAGCGGAACAGCCTACGAGCAGTACTTC. Protein: CASSAPGSGTAYEQYF.

The chain carries TRBV6-1 and TRBJ2-1; 9 bases align to TRBD2. The V gene's germline CDR1 is MNHNS and CDR2 SASEGT. V lost 6 bases to trimming and J lost 7 bases; unmatched junction nucleotides: 10. The CDR3 has 15 amino acids. The CDR3 DNA reads TGTGCCAGCAGAATAGGACTAGCGCAACCAAATGAGCAGTTCTTC. It translates to CASRIGLAQPNEQFF.